Listed below are T cell receptor beta chains from one sample, sequenced in a study of cytomegalovirus exposure and HLA in healthy donors. Assay: immunoSEQ multiplex PCR; the TCRdb copy retains only in-frame clones and omits some. The sample has 70,000 or so clones. The source material was PBMCs. The source is a boy aged 5-17 years in good health and CMV-seronegative. The CDR3 runs from the conserved cysteine through the conserved F or W.

v_gene,j_gene,CDR3aa
TRBV7-9,TRBJ2-2,CASSEESVGEVDTGELFF
TRBV4-1,TRBJ1-1,CASSRGVNTEAFF
TRBV4-1,TRBJ2-7,CASSQFRLAGGPGGYEQYF
TRBV9,TRBJ2-7,CASSASGQPAYEQYF
TRBV13,TRBJ2-7,CASSFAGREQYF
TRBV19,TRBJ1-2,CASTLGAHVYGYTF
TRBV7-2,TRBJ1-1,CASSYRVQTEAFF
TRBV5-1,TRBJ1-4,CASSLESINEKLFF
TRBV6-5,TRBJ2-7,CASSLGLAGAYEQYF
TRBV19,TRBJ1-1,CASSITGGDTEAFF
TRBV11-2,TRBJ1-4,CASSLDLGTGVEKLFF
TRBV7-9,TRBJ1-1,CASMGDKVTEAFF
TRBV18,TRBJ2-1,CASSPAGMGYNEQFF
TRBV5-4,TRBJ2-7,CASSLGLATPSYEQYF
TRBV28,TRBJ1-2,CASSPSRGVYGYTF
TRBV5-6,TRBJ1-5,CASSLKRWRGPPQHF
TRBV16,TRBJ1-1,CASSPSGTGTSNTEAFF
TRBV9,TRBJ1-1,CASSVAGGQGAEAFF
TRBV7-3,TRBJ2-3,CASSASGGAGDKQYF
TRBV5-6,TRBJ2-2,CASSLVQTATGELFF
TRBV9,TRBJ2-1,CASSAAGPPDLLQFF
TRBV5-1,TRBJ2-1,CASSQGGSGGAEEQFF
TRBV30,TRBJ1-1,CAWSEQNGGFPGGSVTEAFF
TRBV19,TRBJ1-3,CASSITGVAGNTIYF
TRBV5-1,TRBJ2-7,CATSFEGATYEQYF
TRBV29-1,TRBJ2-5,CSVGQNTETQYF
TRBV27,TRBJ2-1,CASSLDPRLAGLNEQFF
TRBV5-6,TRBJ1-2,CASSWQGSVGYTF
TRBV7-8,TRBJ2-7,CASSVREATYEQYF
TRBV19,TRBJ1-1,CASSQGAQNTEAFF
TRBV4-1,TRBJ1-2,CASSTPGKRSSSSYGYTF
TRBV5-1,TRBJ1-2,CASSSLTGAVNYGYTF
TRBV7-9,TRBJ1-2,CASSLSSFTYGYTF
TRBV25-1,TRBJ1-1,CASSPAPGQSSTEAFF
TRBV18,TRBJ1-5,CASSPGGFNQHQHF
TRBV6-5,TRBJ1-1,CASSYQSGLRNTEAFF
TRBV6-4,TRBJ2-3,CATSQGHTDTQYF
TRBV5-6,TRBJ2-7,CASSLRYEQYF
TRBV19,TRBJ1-5,CASSISLGRSNQPQHF
TRBV7-9,TRBJ2-7,CASSSPPGQGSYTTYEQYF
TRBV12-5,TRBJ2-2,CASGPSDRGRGGELFF
TRBV4-2,TRBJ1-4,CASSPAGGADEKLFF
TRBV25-1,TRBJ2-2,CASSEIAGGAGELFF
TRBV4-1,TRBJ2-7,CASSQLQGSRNEQYF
TRBV5-4,TRBJ2-6,CASSPGSSGANVLTF
TRBV6-5,TRBJ2-2,CASRWTSGSPGELFF